The 29 T cell receptor beta chains below come from one sample, sequenced in a study of blood T cell repertoires in COVID-19. Profiled with immunoSEQ multiplex PCR; TCRdb holds only in-frame clones, not every one. The data contain 250,000 to 350,000 clones, about nine tenths of them singletons. Input material: peripheral blood. The receptors here all came from a man younger than 35 with active or convalescent COVID-19.

The V gene is TRBV10-3, the J gene TRBJ2-3; TRBD2 matches at 13 bases. The length of the CDR3 is 15 residues. V was pared by 8 bases and J by 1 base, with 3 bases of the junction left unmatched. The germline CDR1 and CDR2 sequences are ENHRY and SYGVKD. CDR3 DNA: TGTGCCATCCGGACTAGCGGGAGCGGCACAGATACGCAGTATTTT. It yields the protein CAIRTSGSGTDTQYF.

The rearrangement joins TRBV5-5 to TRBJ1-1, with unresolved D. This CDR3 has 15 residues. V was pared by 0 bases and J by 5 bases, with 14 bases between. Germline V CDR1 and CDR2: SGHKS, YYEKEE (reference sequence). The CDR3 protein is CASSLVLNSPTEAFF. In nucleotides, the CDR3 is TGTGCCAGCAGCTTGGTCTTGAACAGCCCAACTGAAGCTTTCTTT.

This clone was detected once. The chain combines TRBV7-9 with TRBJ2-7, with TRBD1 matching over 8 bases. The CDR3 extends over 15 amino acids. CDR1 SEHNR and CDR2 FQNEAQ come from the germline V gene (reference sequence). After removal of 5 bases from V and 5 bases from J, the junction contained 11 bases not matched to a gene. The CDR3 nucleotides are TGTGCCAGCAGCCCTACCGGACAGGGAATCGACGAGCAGTACTTC. Its protein product is CASSPTGQGIDEQYF.

V gene TRBV18 combines with J gene TRBJ2-5, with D unclear. The CDR3 covers 14 residues. From germline, CDR1 is KGHSH and CDR2 LQKENI. V lost 1 base, J lost 4 bases, and 10 bases lay in between. CDR3: CASSPLPRPETQYF. The CDR3 region has the DNA TGTGCCAGCTCACCACTTCCGAGGCCAGAGACCCAGTACTTC. Full variable domain (missing parts from reference TRBV18 and TRBJ2-5): NAGVMQNPRHLVRRRGQEARLRCSPMKGHSHVYWYRQLPEEGLKFMVYLQKENIIDESGMPKERFSAEFPKEGPSILRIQQVVRGDSAAYFCASSPLPRPETQYFGPGTRLLVL.

This clone was recorded a few times. The V gene is TRBV12-5, the J gene TRBJ2-2; 9 bases agree with TRBD1. Germline values: CDR1 LGHNT, CDR2 FRNRAP. The CDR3 loop spans 15 amino acids. J lost 6 bases, V lost 1 base, and 3 bases had no gene match. The CDR3, as DNA: TGTGCTAGTGGTTTGGGGACAGGGGAGTCCGGGGAGCTGTTTTTT. This sequence encodes CASGLGTGESGELFF.

The rearrangement links TRBV7-8 to TRBJ1-1; 9 nucleotides agree with TRBD1. V trimming: 5 bases; J trimming: 9 bases; junction bases outside the gene matches: 10. This CDR3 has 14 residues. Looked up from germline, CDR1 is SGHVS and CDR2 is FQNEAQ. For the CDR3, the DNA is TGTGCCAGCAGCCAAACCGGGACAGGGAACAAAGCTTTCTTT. This codes for CASSQTGTGNKAFF.

The chain links TRBV5-4 to TRBJ1-6; D perhaps matches TRBD1 (6 bases). Germline CDR1 and CDR2: SGHNT and YYREEE (reference sequence). This CDR3 is built from 16 residues. V was trimmed by 2 bases and J by 7 bases, leaving 16 bases between them. CDR3 loop: CASSLGTGRRNSPLHF. CDR3 bases: TGTGCCAGCAGCTTAGGCACAGGGCGGAGGAATTCACCCCTCCACTTT. Combining the CDR3 with reference TRBV5-4 and TRBJ1-6 gives the whole variable domain ETGVTQSPTHLIKTRGQQVTLRCSSQSGHNTVSWYQQALGQGPQFIFQYYREEENGRGNFPPRFSGLQFPNYSSELNVNALELDDSALYLCASSLGTGRRNSPLHFGNGTRLTVT.

V is TRBV10-3 and J is TRBJ2-5, with 7 bases matching TRBD1. The germline V gene has CDR1 ENHRY and CDR2 SYGVKD. V trimming: 10 bases; J trimming: 4 bases; junction bases outside the gene matches: 12. This CDR3 has 14 amino acids. The CDR3 sequence: CATAGRGRPETQYF. DNA of the CDR3: TGTGCCACGGCCGGAAGGGGGCGCCCAGAGACCCAGTACTTC.

The rearrangement links TRBV5-1 to TRBJ2-1, with 13 positions matching TRBD2. Looked up from germline, CDR1 is SGHRS and CDR2 is YFSETQ. The junction had 0 bases not matched to a gene; V was cut back by 4 bases and J by 2 bases. The CDR3 is 15 residues long. CDR3: CASSGLAGAYNEQFF. In DNA, the CDR3 is TGCGCCAGCAGCGGACTAGCGGGAGCCTACAATGAGCAGTTCTTC.

Regarding this clone: Other nucleotide sequences from this sample produce the same CDR3. The chain employs TRBV27 and TRBJ2-1, with D possibly being TRBD1 (5 bases). Germline CDR1 reads MNHEY; CDR2 reads SMNVEV (reference sequence). V was pared by 5 bases and J by 6 bases, with 8 bases between. The CDR3 is 12 residues long. The CDR3 nucleotides are TGTGCCAGCAGTATAAGGGGCAATGAGCAGTTCTTC. Amino acid sequence: CASSIRGNEQFF.

The CDR3 coding sequence is TGTGCCAGCAGCTCGCCCGTGGGGGGTGACACCTTC. This codes for CASSSPVGGDTF. The V call is TRBV11-2, the J call TRBJ1-2; weak D call: TRBD1 (5 bases). The CDR3 runs to 12 residues. The V gene lost 4 bases and the J gene lost 12 bases, with 15 bases spanning the gap. Germline V gene data show CDR1 as SGHAT and CDR2 as FQNNGV.

This chain joins TRBV5-4 and TRBJ2-1; 9 bases are shared with TRBD2. Germline lookup yields CDR1 SGHNT and CDR2 YYREEE (reference sequence). V lost 1 base to trimming and J lost 4 bases; unmatched junction nucleotides: 3. CDR3 length: 15 residues. CDR3 bases: TGTGCCAGCAGCTTGCGGGCGGGGGGGTACAATGAGCAGTTCTTC. It encodes CASSLRAGGYNEQFF.

V and J are TRBV9 and TRBJ2-3, with 8 bases identical to TRBD2. The CDR3 loop spans 17 amino acids. CDR1 and CDR2 from the germline V gene are SGDLS and YYNGEE. Trimming took 1 base from V and 3 from J; bases not matched to a gene: 10. The CDR3 coding sequence is TGTGCCAGCAGCGTATTCGATGCGGGAGGTTTTACAGATACGCAGTATTTT. Its translation: CASSVFDAGGFTDTQYF.

The chain joins TRBV9 to TRBJ2-2, with D perhaps TRBD2 (6 bases). Germline-derived CDR1 and CDR2 are SGDLS and YYNGEE. Trimming removed 2 bases from V and 3 bases from J, with 20 bases in between. The CDR3 has 18 residues. The CDR3 DNA is TGTGCCAGCAGCGTCGAAGGGGCGGGGCCTGGGGACACCGGGGAGCTGTTTTTT. Its translation: CASSVEGAGPGDTGELFF.

The chain uses TRBV4-1 and TRBJ1-2; 9 nucleotides line up with TRBD1. In germline, CDR1 is MGHRA, CDR2 YSYEKL. The trim removed 4 bases at V and 5 bases at J, leaving 14 bases unmatched. There are 17 residues in the CDR3. Here the CDR3 reads CASSRPGTGPPPYGYTF. For the CDR3, the DNA is TGCGCCAGCAGCCGTCCCGGGACAGGGCCGCCGCCGTATGGCTACACCTTC.

The chain uses TRBV29-1 and TRBJ2-7; TRBD1 matches 8 bases. This CDR3 region has 14 residues. Germline loops: CDR1 SQVTM, CDR2 ANQGSEA. With V trimmed by 5 bases and J by 2 bases, 8 bases remained unmatched. In DNA form, the CDR3 reads TGCAGCGTTCGACCGGGGACAGGCACCTACGAGCAGTACTTC. As protein: CSVRPGTGTYEQYF.

Note on this clone: Other DNA sequences in the same sample also yield this CDR3. The V call is TRBV2, the J call TRBJ1-1; 8 bases fit TRBD1. Germline assignment: CDR1 SNHLY and CDR2 FYNNEI. This CDR3 is 12 amino acids long. Trimming took 9 bases from V and 1 from J; bases not matched to a gene: 1. This CDR3 is CASGTGNTEAFF. In DNA form, the CDR3 reads TGTGCCAGTGGGACAGGGAACACTGAAGCTTTCTTT.

The chain employs TRBV3-1 (or the pseudogene TRBV3-2) and TRBJ1-2; 9 bases are shared with TRBD1. After removal of 1 base from V and 7 bases from J, the junction contained 4 bases not matched to a gene. Germline lookup yields CDR1 LGHDT and CDR2 YNNKEL (reference sequence). The CDR3 has 14 residues. The CDR3 spells CASSQAGTGFGYTF. CDR3 sequence (DNA): TGTGCCAGCAGCCAAGCCGGGACAGGGTTTGGCTACACCTTC.

The chain recombines TRBV6-2 or TRBV6-3 with TRBJ2-7; possible D gene TRBD1, 7 bases. The CDR3 extends over 13 amino acids. In germline, CDR1 is MNHEY, CDR2 SVGEGT. The V gene lost 2 bases and the J gene lost 12 bases, with 17 bases spanning the gap. The CDR3 region is CASSYGFRGATYF. As DNA, the CDR3 is TGTGCCAGCAGTTACGGATTCAGGGGGGCGACGTACTTC.

This chain joins TRBV2 and TRBJ2-1; TRBD1 agrees at 7 bases. CDR1 and CDR2 from the germline V gene are SNHLY and FYNNEI. CDR3 length: 12 residues. Germline trimming cut 9 bases from V and 7 bases from J; bases unmatched to any gene: 6. For the CDR3, the DNA is TGTGCCAGGCAGACAGGGCGGAATGAGCAGTTCTTC. Protein: CARQTGRNEQFF.

The rearrangement links TRBV5-1 to TRBJ1-2; tentatively, D is TRBD1 (5 bases). V gave up 7 bases and J gave up 8 bases, with 18 bases separating them. Germline V gives CDR1 SGHRS, CDR2 YFSETQ. CDR3 size: 13 residues. CDR3 nucleotides: TGCGCCAGCTTCAATAGGGGCAACGGAGGCTACACCTTC. It is translated as CASFNRGNGGYTF.

The rearrangement links TRBV6-5 to TRBJ2-3, with 8 bases matching TRBD1. There are 16 residues in the CDR3. V gave up 2 bases and J gave up 0 bases; unmatched junction bases: 4. Germline lookup yields CDR1 MNHEY and CDR2 SVGAGI. In nucleotides, the CDR3 is TGTGCCAGCAGTTACGGGCAGGGGGCTAGCACAGATACGCAGTATTTT. It yields the protein CASSYGQGASTDTQYF.

This clone was counted a few times. This chain joins TRBV5-4 and TRBJ2-7, with D perhaps matching TRBD1 (6 bases). CDR1 SGHNT and CDR2 YYREEE come from the germline V gene (reference sequence). CDR3 size: 12 residues. Trimming took off 1 base at V and 9 bases at J, with 11 bases between the two ends. This CDR3 reads CASSLMGQGQYF. In nucleotides, the CDR3 is TGTGCCAGCAGCTTGATGGGACAAGGGCAGTACTTC.

The chain is built from TRBV6-2 or TRBV6-3 and TRBJ1-2; 7 bases align to TRBD1. Per the germline V gene, CDR1 is MNHEY and CDR2 is SVGEGT. V was clipped by 2 bases and J by 1 base; unmatched bases: 1. The CDR3 is made up of 14 amino acids. The chain's CDR3 is CASSYRQGNYGYTF. The CDR3 DNA reads TGTGCCAGCAGTTACCGACAGGGTAACTATGGCTACACCTTC.

The genes are TRBV2 and TRBJ2-1; D uncertain. The V end was cut by 6 bases, the J end by 15 bases, with 18 bases between. Germline CDR1 is SNHLY and CDR2 is FYNNEI. The CDR3 covers 12 residues. The CDR3 coding sequence is TGTGCCAGCAGGGAATCGCGTTTGTTGTCGTTCTTC. It translates to CASRESRLLSFF.

The gene calls are TRBV27 and TRBJ1-1; D is undetermined. Trimming left V 1 base short and J 5 bases short, with 14 bases between. This CDR3 contains 15 residues. Looked up from germline, CDR1 is MNHEY and CDR2 is SMNVEV (reference sequence). The CDR3 bases are TGTGCCAGCAGTTTATACATCGGAGAGTGGACTGAAGCTTTCTTT. It is translated as CASSLYIGEWTEAFF.

The rearrangement joins TRBV11-2 to TRBJ2-5; D is unclear. CDR3 length: 13 amino acids. Trimming took 5 bases from V and 2 from J, leaving 9 bases between them. The germline CDR1 and CDR2 sequences are SGHAT and FQNNGV. The DNA for the CDR3 is TGTGCCAGCAGCCGTGAGCCTCAAGAGACCCAGTACTTC. Protein: CASSREPQETQYF.

This clone turned up a few times. The genes are TRBV4-1 and TRBJ1-2; no clear D gene. This CDR3 has 16 residues. The germline V and J ends were trimmed by 0 bases and 2 bases, with 13 bases remaining between them. CDR1 is MGHRA, CDR2 YSYEKL, per germline. CDR3 sequence reads: CASSQEPSVTNYGYTF. The DNA of the CDR3 is TGCGCCAGCAGCCAAGAACCGTCAGTTACAAACTATGGCTACACCTTC.

The rearrangement joins TRBV7-2 to TRBJ2-5; no definite D call. This CDR3 region has 11 residues. The V end lost 7 bases, the J end lost 0 bases, and 3 bases lay between the germline ends. Germline-derived CDR1 and CDR2 are SGHTA and FQGNSA. Here the CDR3 reads CASTYQETQYF. The CDR3 nucleotides are TGTGCCAGCACCTACCAAGAGACCCAGTACTTC.